The text below deals with one T cell receptor (beta chain). The source of the sample is a study of blood T cell repertoires in COVID-19. Background on the study: Researchers got acute and convalescent COVID-19 samples from the United States, Italy and Spain.

Original handling: Amplifying reference gene primers gave estimates of nucleated cell counts. Assay: immunoSEQ multiplex PCR; the TCRdb copy retains only in-frame clones and omits some. D and trimming come from the DNA, and the V and J calls and clone size come from that table. The sample yields 150,000 to 200,000 clones, around 84% seen once. Seattle patients were enrolled while actively infected and followed longitudinally. V dropped 2 bases and J dropped 2; count of bases not matched to a gene: 7. The length of the CDR3 is 18 residues. Germline V gene sequence: CDR1 MNHNS, CDR2 SASEGT. This receptor was taken from a man between 60 and 75 years old with COVID-19, enrolled during active disease. The J gene is TRBJ2-2, the V gene TRBV6-1; TRBD2 matches 11 bases. The sequenced sample consisted of peripheral blood. The CDR3 sequence is CASSEKPLAGGNTGELFF. CDR3 sequence (DNA): TGTGCCAGCAGTGAAAAACCCCTAGCGGGGGGAAACACCGGGGAGCTGTTTTTT.